This TCR beta chain was captured in a study of technical replicates of blood from several donors. Produced via immunoSEQ multiplex PCR; TCRdb's table is partial and in-frame only. The sample yields approximately 78,000 clones, roughly 96% seen once. CDR1 is MGHRA and CDR2 is YSYEKL in the germline V gene. The CDR3 sequence is 15 residues long. Trimming at V came to 3 bases and at J to 2 bases, leaving 7 bases not matched to a gene. This sequence was found in a human donor in good health. The V call is TRBV4-1, the J call TRBJ2-7; 7 nucleotides agree with TRBD1. Sequencing used T cells isolated from PBMCs. In DNA, the CDR3 is TGCGCCAGCAGCCAGAGCCGGGACAGAGCCTACGAGCAGTACTTC. Its protein product is CASSQSRDRAYEQYF.